This TCR beta chain derives from a study of T cell repertoires in cytomegalovirus infection. Notes on the study in general: Using cumulative public TCR beta family frequency, the authors identified those who carried CMV together with the relevant HLA.

With respect to this clonotype: Its antigen is currently unknown. A single base separates this from a much larger clone, so it may be a read error.

TCRdb re-called the reads through MiXCR, storing one row per CDR3 protein. The sample has 250,000 to 350,000 distinct CDR3 sequences, about 25% seen once. Material for sequencing was PBMCs. This receptor was identified in a human donor in good health (CMV status not recorded). Some clones in this sample may be carry-over from other donors' samples.

The CDR3 nucleotides are TGTGCCAGCAGCGTAGGGTGGAGCTCCTACAATGAGCAGTTCTTC. Translating it yields CASSVGWSSYNEQFF. This sequence joins TRBV9 and TRBJ2-1; D remains ambiguous. CDR1 and CDR2 (germline): SGDLS, YYNGEE. The CDR3 contains 15 residues. The ends were cut back, 0 bases at V and 0 bases at J, with 7 bases in the middle. The whole variable domain, filled in from reference TRBV9 and TRBJ2-1, reads DSGVTQTPKHLITATGQRVTLRCSPRSGDLSVYWYQQSLDQGLQFLIQYYNGEERAKGNILERFSAQQFPDLHSELNLSSLELGDSALYFCASSVGWSSYNEQFFGPGTRLTVL.